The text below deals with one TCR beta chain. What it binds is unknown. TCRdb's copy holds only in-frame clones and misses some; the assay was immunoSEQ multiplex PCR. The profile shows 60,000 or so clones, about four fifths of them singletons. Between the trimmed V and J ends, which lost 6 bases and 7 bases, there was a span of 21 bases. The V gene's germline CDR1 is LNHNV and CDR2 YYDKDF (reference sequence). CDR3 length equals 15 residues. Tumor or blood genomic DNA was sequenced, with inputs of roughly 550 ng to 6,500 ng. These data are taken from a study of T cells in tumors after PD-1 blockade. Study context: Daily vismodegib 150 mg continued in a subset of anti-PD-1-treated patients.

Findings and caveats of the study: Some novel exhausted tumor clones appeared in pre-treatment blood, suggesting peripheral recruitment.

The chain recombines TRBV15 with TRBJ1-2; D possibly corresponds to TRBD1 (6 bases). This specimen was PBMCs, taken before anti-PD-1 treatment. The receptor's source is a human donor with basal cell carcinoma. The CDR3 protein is CATRIKAGEFSGYTF. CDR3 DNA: TGTGCCACCAGAATAAAGGCAGGGGAGTTTAGTGGCTACACCTTC.